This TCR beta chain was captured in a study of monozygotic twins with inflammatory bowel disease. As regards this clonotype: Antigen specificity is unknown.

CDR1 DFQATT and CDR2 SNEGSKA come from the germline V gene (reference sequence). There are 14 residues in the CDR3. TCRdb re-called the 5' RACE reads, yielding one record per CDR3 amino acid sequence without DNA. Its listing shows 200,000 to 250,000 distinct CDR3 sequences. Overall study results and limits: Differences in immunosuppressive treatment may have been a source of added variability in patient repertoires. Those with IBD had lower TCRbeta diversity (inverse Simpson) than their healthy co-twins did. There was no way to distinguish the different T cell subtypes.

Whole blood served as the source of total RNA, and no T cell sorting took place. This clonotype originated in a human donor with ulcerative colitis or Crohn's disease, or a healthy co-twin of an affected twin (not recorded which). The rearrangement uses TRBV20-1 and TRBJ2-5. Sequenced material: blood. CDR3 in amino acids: CSARAVTRQETQYF.